This T cell receptor (beta chain) came from a study of coeliac disease. For the study at large: Without high-resolution HLA typing, biased TRBV7-2 usage was examined as a proof of principle. Whole-study results and caveats: The authors judged this method unsuitable for unbiased gliadin-specific T cell detection.

V was clipped by 0 bases and J by 7 bases, with 14 bases between them. CDR1 SGHRS and CDR2 YFSETQ come from the germline V gene. The CDR3 loop spans 15 amino acids. Concerning this clone: Its antigen is as yet unknown.

The table came from immunoSEQ multiplex PCR; TCRdb's copy has only in-frame clones and leaves some out. The profile shows some 8,900 clones, 67% of them singletons. The chain carries TRBV5-1 and TRBJ1-5, with D perhaps TRBD1 (5 bases). Sequenced material: lamina propria lymphocytes from the gut. The receptor was derived from a woman in her sixties or seventies with celiac disease. CDR3 residues: CASSLEGRPEQPQHF. CDR3 DNA sequence: TGCGCCAGCAGCTTGGAGGGGAGGCCCGAACAGCCCCAGCATTTT.